The sequence of this T cell receptor beta chain was determined in a study of T cell changes during pregnancy in multiple sclerosis. Looked up from germline, CDR1 is SGHAT and CDR2 is FQNNGV. V was cut by 0 bases and J by 0 bases, with 8 bases left in between. CDR3 size: 15 residues. This clone showed up just once. Data came from immunoSEQ multiplex PCR; TCRdb stores just in-frame clones and leaves some out. The data contain approximately 94,000 clones, about 90% of them singletons. The sample consisted of peripheral blood, taken after pregnancy. The source is a female donor with multiple sclerosis, enrolled in a pregnancy study. The gene calls are TRBV11-2 and TRBJ1-1; maybe TRBD1 (6 bases). The CDR3, as DNA: TGTGCCAGCAGCTTAGATCAGGGGCTGAACACTGAAGCTTTCTTT. It is translated as CASSLDQGLNTEAFF.